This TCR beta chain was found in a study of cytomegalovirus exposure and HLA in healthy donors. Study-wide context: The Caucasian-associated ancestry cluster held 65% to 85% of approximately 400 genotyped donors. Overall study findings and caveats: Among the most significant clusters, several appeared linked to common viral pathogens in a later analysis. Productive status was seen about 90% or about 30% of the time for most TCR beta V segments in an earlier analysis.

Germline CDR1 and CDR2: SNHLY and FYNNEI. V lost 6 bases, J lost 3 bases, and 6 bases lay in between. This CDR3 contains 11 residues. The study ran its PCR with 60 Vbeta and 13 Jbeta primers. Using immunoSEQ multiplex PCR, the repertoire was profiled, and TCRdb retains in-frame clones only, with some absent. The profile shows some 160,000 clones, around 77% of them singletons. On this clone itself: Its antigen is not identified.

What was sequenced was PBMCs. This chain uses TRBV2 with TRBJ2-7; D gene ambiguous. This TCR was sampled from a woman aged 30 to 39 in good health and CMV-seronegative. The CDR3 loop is CASSNIYEQYF. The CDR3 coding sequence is TGTGCCAGCAGCAACATCTACGAGCAGTACTTC.